These T cell receptor beta chains were read from a single sample in a study of blood T cells in healthy people across ages. MiXCR, run by TCRdb on the 5' RACE reads, gives a single entry per CDR3 protein. This sample has about 570,000 distinct CDR3 sequences; approximately 30% occur once, and the top ten carry around a sixth. What was sequenced was blood. The receptors here all came from a woman in her seventies in good health. Each CDR3 is given with its conserved first and last residue. The D gene is left open where the match is weak. Where a row states a size, it is once, few, many or the class of an expanded clone; other rows omit it.

D | size | J | V | CDR3 | DNA
NA | few | TRBJ1-2 | TRBV7-2 | CASSIRPPEGYGYTF | TGTGCCAGCAGCATTCGGCCGCCGGAAGGGTATGGCTACACCTTC
NA | NA | TRBJ2-3 | TRBV7-9 | CASSLADLAGTDTQYF | TGTGCCAGCAGCTTAGCGGACCTGGCGGGCACAGATACGCAGTATTTT
NA | NA | TRBJ1-1 | TRBV2 | CASSELMVGTEAFF | TGTGCCAGCAGTGAATTGATGGTCGGGACTGAAGCTTTCTTT
NA | NA | TRBJ2-7 | TRBV20-1 | CSARELGVSSYEQYF | TGCAGTGCTAGAGAGCTGGGAGTCAGCTCCTACGAGCAGTACTTC
TRBD1 | many | TRBJ2-7 | TRBV9 | CASSVDRGEQYF | TGTGCCAGCAGCGTAGACAGGGGCGAGCAGTACTTC
NA | NA | TRBJ2-1 | TRBV29-1 | CSVVGHGSYNEQFF | TGCAGCGTTGTGGGCCACGGCTCCTACAATGAGCAGTTCTTC
NA | NA | TRBJ2-5 | TRBV6-1 | CASSEVGTPFLEAQYF | TGTGCCAGCAGTGAAGTGGGGACACCCTTTTTAGAGGCCCAGTACTTC
TRBD1 | NA | TRBJ1-2 | TRBV6-2/TRBV6-3 | CASSDTGAYSYTF | TGTGCCAGCAGTGATACAGGGGCCTATAGCTACACCTTC
NA | NA | TRBJ2-7 | TRBV7-8 | CASSLAPGPYEQYF | TGTGCCAGCAGCTTAGCTCCAGGGCCCTACGAGCAGTACTTC
NA | NA | TRBJ2-5 | TRBV20-1 | CSAKAETQYF | TGCAGTGCTAAGGCCGAGACCCAGTACTTC
TRBD1 | NA | TRBJ2-3 | TRBV6-5 | CAIKGQGADDTQYF | TGTGCCATTAAAGGACAGGGGGCTGATGATACGCAGTATTTT
NA | NA | TRBJ1-1 | TRBV28 | CASSSPGTNTEAFF | TGTGCCAGCAGTTCGCCGGGAACGAACACTGAAGCTTTCTTT
NA | NA | TRBJ2-2 | TRBV6-2/TRBV6-3 | CASLPHTMNTGELFF | TGTGCCAGCCTCCCCCACACTATGAACACCGGGGAGCTGTTTTTT
TRBD1 | many | TRBJ2-2 | TRBV15 | CATSGTGDSTGELFF | TGTGCCACCAGCGGGACAGGGGATAGTACCGGGGAGCTGTTTTTT
NA | NA | TRBJ2-3 | TRBV29-1 | CSVDREGGPSTDTQYF | TGCAGCGTTGACCGGGAAGGGGGGCCTAGCACAGATACGCAGTATTTT
TRBD1 | many | TRBJ2-5 | TRBV4-3 | CASSQGDRVREETQYF | TGCGCCAGCAGCCAAGGAGACAGGGTGAGAGAAGAGACCCAGTACTTC
NA | few | TRBJ2-7 | TRBV5-1 | CASSLERQNTNEQYF | TGCGCCAGCAGCTTGGAAAGACAGAATACCAACGAGCAGTACTTC
NA | NA | TRBJ1-3 | TRBV6-1 | CASSGGTIYF | TGTGCCAGCAGTGGGGGCACCATATATTTT
NA | few | TRBJ2-1 | TRBV7-8 | CASSNGGSYNEQFF | TGTGCCAGCAGTAACGGGGGCTCCTACAATGAGCAGTTCTTC
NA | NA | TRBJ1-4 | TRBV20-1 | CSARDDLEKLFF | TGCAGTGCTAGAGATGACCTTGAAAAACTGTTTTTT
NA | NA | TRBJ1-1 | TRBV27 | CASSPLPWGNTEAFF | TGTGCCAGCAGCCCCCTTCCATGGGGTAACACTGAAGCTTTCTTT
TRBD1 | many | TRBJ2-1 | TRBV5-1 | CASRDQGAYNEQFF | TGCGCCAGCAGGGACCAGGGGGCGTACAATGAGCAGTTCTTC
NA | few | TRBJ2-5 | TRBV6-2/TRBV6-3 | CASSYEVDLQETQYF | TGTGCCAGCAGCTACGAGGTCGACCTTCAAGAGACCCAGTACTTC
NA | NA | TRBJ1-2 | TRBV6-1 | CASSGTVTLVGCTF | TGTGCCAGCAGTGGGACAGTTACCTTGGTAGGCTGCACCTTC
TRBD2 | NA | TRBJ2-5 | TRBV19 | CASRPGGAGQETQYF | TGTGCCAGTAGACCGGGAGGGGCCGGGCAAGAGACCCAGTACTTC
NA | NA | TRBJ2-5 | TRBV2 | CASSEQTVLGAQYF | TGTGCCAGCAGTGAACAGACAGTTCTGGGGGCCCAGTACTTC
NA | NA | TRBJ2-5 | TRBV20-1 | CSALTGRVSETQYF | TGCAGTGCTTTGACAGGGAGGGTTTCGGAGACCCAGTACTTC
NA | NA | TRBJ1-4 | TRBV20-1 | CSARNATNEKLFF | TGCAGTGCTCGTAACGCAACTAATGAAAAACTGTTTTTT
NA | few | TRBJ1-1 | TRBV6-5 | CASTPAGGVIAFF | TGTGCCAGCACTCCCGCGGGAGGGGTAATCGCTTTCTTT
TRBD2 | NA | TRBJ2-5 | TRBV4-3 | CASSQGLAEEQYF | TGCGCCAGCAGCCAAGGTCTAGCGGAAGAGCAGTACTTC
TRBD1 | NA | TRBJ1-2 | TRBV9 | CASSVATGDMGGYTF | TGTGCCAGCAGCGTAGCTACAGGGGATATGGGCGGCTACACCTTC
NA | NA | TRBJ2-7 | TRBV12-3/TRBV12-4 | CASSPYLTGTEQYF | TGTGCCAGCAGTCCGTACCTGACAGGAACCGAGCAGTACTTC
TRBD2 | NA | TRBJ2-3 | TRBV6-2/TRBV6-3 | CASSWDPPSGGQDTQYF | TGTGCCAGCAGTTGGGACCCCCCTAGCGGGGGGCAGGATACGCAGTATTTT
NA | few | TRBJ1-2 | TRBV30 | CASPRPYGSGGYTF | TGTGCCTCCCCACGGCCATACGGATCGGGTGGCTACACCTTC
TRBD2 | NA | TRBJ2-7 | TRBV7-2 | CASSLGLAGYEQYF | TGTGCCAGCAGCTTAGGCCTAGCGGGCTACGAGCAGTACTTC
TRBD1 | NA | TRBJ2-4 | TRBV6-5 | CASSQTGGPSIQYF | TGTGCCAGCAGTCAAACAGGGGGTCCAAGCATTCAGTACTTC
TRBD2 | few | TRBJ2-1 | TRBV12-3/TRBV12-4 | CASSLITGGHNEQFF | TGTGCCAGCAGCCTCATAACGGGGGGTCACAATGAGCAGTTCTTC
NA | NA | TRBJ2-7 | TRBV20-1 | CSAALTGVHEQYF | TGCAGTGCTGCCCTGACAGGTGTCCACGAGCAGTACTTC
NA | few | TRBJ1-3 | TRBV10-3 | CAISADRNTIYF | TGTGCCATCAGCGCGGACAGAAACACCATATATTTT
NA | few | TRBJ1-2 | TRBV29-1 | CSDSRAQTYGYTF | TGCAGCGACTCCCGGGCCCAAACTTATGGCTACACCTTC
TRBD1 | NA | TRBJ1-1 | TRBV2 | CASSAQGASTEAFF | TGTGCCAGCAGTGCCCAGGGGGCGAGCACTGAAGCTTTCTTT
TRBD1 | NA | TRBJ2-3 | TRBV20-1 | CSASDRQGFSTDTQYF | TGCAGTGCTAGTGACCGACAGGGGTTCAGCACAGATACGCAGTATTTT
NA | NA | TRBJ2-1 | TRBV6-1 | CASRTVTGANEQFF | TGTGCCAGCAGGACCGTTACGGGGGCCAATGAGCAGTTCTTC
NA | NA | TRBJ2-7 | TRBV5-1 | CASSLGGSQSSYEQYF | TGCGCCAGCAGCTTGGGCGGTAGCCAAAGCTCCTACGAGCAGTACTTC
NA | NA | TRBJ2-2 | TRBV4-2 | CASSPGRVTGELFF | TGTGCCAGCAGCCCCGGTCGGGTTACCGGGGAGCTGTTTTTT
TRBD2 | NA | TRBJ2-3 | TRBV5-1 | CASSLGLADFTDTQCF | TGCGCCAGCAGCTTGGGACTAGCGGACTTCACAGATACGCAGTGTTTT
NA | NA | TRBJ1-1 | TRBV12-3/TRBV12-4 | CASSLVGGLTEAFF | TGTGCCAGCAGTTTAGTTGGGGGGCTCACTGAAGCTTTCTTT
TRBD2 | NA | TRBJ2-3 | TRBV7-6 | CASSSERETDAQYF | TGTGCCAGCAGCTCGGAGCGGGAGACGGATGCGCAGTATTTT
NA | NA | TRBJ1-1 | TRBV20-1 | CSARDHLDILNTEAFF | TGCAGTGCTAGAGATCACTTGGACATATTAAACACTGAAGCTTTCTTT
NA | NA | TRBJ1-2 | TRBV7-2 | CASSLGGDSADGYTF | TGTGCCAGCAGCCTGGGAGGGGATTCGGCCGATGGCTACACCTTC
TRBD2 | few | TRBJ2-1 | TRBV3-1 | CASNLAGAYNEQFF | TGTGCCAGTAACCTAGCGGGGGCTTACAATGAGCAGTTCTTC
TRBD1 | few | TRBJ2-5 | TRBV5-4 | CASSFKGAETQYF | TGTGCCAGCAGCTTTAAGGGGGCGGAGACCCAGTACTTC
NA | NA | TRBJ2-2 | TRBV14 | CASSQYGELFF | TGTGCCAGCAGCCAATACGGGGAGCTGTTTTTT
TRBD2 | few | TRBJ2-3 | TRBV5-1 | CASSGRLAVTTDTQYF | TGCGCCAGCAGCGGGAGACTAGCGGTTACCACAGATACGCAGTATTTT
TRBD1 | NA | TRBJ1-2 | TRBV29-1 | CSVEVSPGTGIDYGYTF | TGCAGCGTTGAGGTATCCCCCGGGACAGGCATTGACTATGGCTACACCTTC